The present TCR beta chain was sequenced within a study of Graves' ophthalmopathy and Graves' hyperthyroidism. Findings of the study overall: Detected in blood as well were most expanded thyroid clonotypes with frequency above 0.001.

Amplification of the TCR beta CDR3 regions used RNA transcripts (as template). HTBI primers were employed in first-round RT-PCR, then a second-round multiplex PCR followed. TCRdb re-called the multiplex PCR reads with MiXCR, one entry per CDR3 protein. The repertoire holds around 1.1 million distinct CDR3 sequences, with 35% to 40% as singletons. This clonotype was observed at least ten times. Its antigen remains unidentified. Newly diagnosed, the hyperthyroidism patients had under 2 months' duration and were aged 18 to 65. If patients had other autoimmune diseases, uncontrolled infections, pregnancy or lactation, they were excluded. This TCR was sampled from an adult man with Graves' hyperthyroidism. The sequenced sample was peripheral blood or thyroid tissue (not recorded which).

As DNA, the CDR3 is TGCGCCAGCAGCCAAGCCCAGGGGGTCTCCTACGAGCAGTACTTC. Protein sequence: CASSQAQGVSYEQYF. The rearrangement links TRBV4-1 to TRBJ2-7, with 7 nucleotides matching TRBD1. Looked up from germline, CDR1 is MGHRA and CDR2 is YSYEKL. This CDR3 is built from 15 residues. V was pared by 1 base and J by 0 bases, with 3 bases of the junction left unmatched.